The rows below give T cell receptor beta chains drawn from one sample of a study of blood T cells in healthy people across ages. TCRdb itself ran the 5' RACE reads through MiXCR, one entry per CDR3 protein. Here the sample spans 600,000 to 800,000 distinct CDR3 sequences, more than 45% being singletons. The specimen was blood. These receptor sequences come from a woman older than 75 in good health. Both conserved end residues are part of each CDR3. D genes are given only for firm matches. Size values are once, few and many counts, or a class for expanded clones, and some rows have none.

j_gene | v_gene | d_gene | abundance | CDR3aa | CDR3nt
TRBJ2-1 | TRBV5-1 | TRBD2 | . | CASSLTPQRGLLGEQFF | TGCGCCAGCAGCTTAACTCCCCAGCGGGGGCTCCTGGGGGAGCAGTTCTTC
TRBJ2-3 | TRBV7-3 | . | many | CASSPSLGALYF | TGTGCCAGCAGTCCCAGTCTAGGGGCTCTGTATTTT
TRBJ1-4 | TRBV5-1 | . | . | CASSPLGTDNEKLFF | TGCGCCAGCAGCCCACTCGGGACGGATAATGAAAAACTGTTTTTT
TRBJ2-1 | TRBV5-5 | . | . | CASSFQGDLRNEQFF | TGTGCCAGCAGCTTCCAAGGGGATCTCAGGAATGAGCAGTTCTTC
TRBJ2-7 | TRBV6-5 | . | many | CASSYGARAPYEQYF | TGTGCCAGCAGTTACGGGGCCAGGGCACCCTACGAGCAGTACTTC
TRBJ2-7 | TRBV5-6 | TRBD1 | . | CASSLRTGGSEQYF | TGTGCCAGCAGCCTTAGGACAGGCGGGTCCGAGCAGTACTTC
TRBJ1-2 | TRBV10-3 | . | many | CAISVDSAGYTF | TGTGCCATCAGTGTCGACAGTGCCGGCTACACCTTC
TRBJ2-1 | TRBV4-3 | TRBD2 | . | CASSQDRTSGYIYNDQFF | TGCGCCAGCAGCCAAGATAGAACTAGCGGATATATCTACAATGACCAGTTCTTC
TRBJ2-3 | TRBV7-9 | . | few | CASSKRWGTDTQYF | TGTGCCAGCAGCAAGCGGTGGGGCACAGATACGCAGTATTTT
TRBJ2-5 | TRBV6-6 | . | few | CASRSRETQYF | TGTGCCAGCAGGTCTCGGGAGACCCAGTACTTC
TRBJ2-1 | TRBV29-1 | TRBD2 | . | CSNSGRWGNGQFF | TGCAGTAATAGCGGGAGGTGGGGCAATGGGCAGTTCTTC
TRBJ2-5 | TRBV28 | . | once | CASSSPAGPKYQETQYF | TGTGCCAGCAGTTCACCGGCCGGGCCCAAGTACCAAGAGACCCAGTACTTC
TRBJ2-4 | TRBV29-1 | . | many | CSVGAESLAKNIQYF | TGCAGCGTTGGGGCCGAGAGCCTAGCCAAAAACATTCAGTACTTC
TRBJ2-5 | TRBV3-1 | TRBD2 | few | CASSQLEAGGMEQYF | TGTGCCAGCAGCCAACTCGAAGCGGGAGGGATGGAGCAGTACTTC
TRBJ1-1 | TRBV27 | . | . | CASSLGTGRNTEAFF | TGTGCCAGCAGTTTGGGGACGGGCAGGAACACTGAAGCTTTCTTT
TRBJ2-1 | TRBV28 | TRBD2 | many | CASIPGTSGRRYNEQFF | TGTGCCAGCATTCCCGGGACTAGCGGGAGGCGTTACAATGAGCAGTTCTTC
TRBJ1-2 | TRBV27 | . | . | CAGPRTGKGNYGYTF | TGTGCCGGACCCCGGACGGGGAAGGGTAACTATGGCTACACCTTC
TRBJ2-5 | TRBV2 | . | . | CASSETGARETQYF | TGTGCCAGCAGTGAAACGGGGGCGCGGGAGACCCAGTACTTC
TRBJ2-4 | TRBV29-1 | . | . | CSADRNNEQYF | TGCAGCGCCGATCGGAACAATGAGCAGTACTTC
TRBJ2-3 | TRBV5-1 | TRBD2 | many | CASSPQAGRPDTQYF | TGCGCCAGCAGCCCCCAAGCGGGAAGGCCAGATACGCAGTATTTT
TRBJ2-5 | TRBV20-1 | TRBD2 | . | CSARPRVGGSLQETQYF | TGCAGTGCTAGGCCTAGGGTGGGGGGGTCCCTCCAAGAGACCCAGTACTTC
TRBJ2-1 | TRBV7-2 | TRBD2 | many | CASSPRALSGLGEQFF | TGTGCCAGCAGCCCCCGCGCGTTAAGTGGACTAGGGGAGCAGTTCTTC
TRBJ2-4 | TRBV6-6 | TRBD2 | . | CASSHTSGIPKNIQYF | TGTGCCAGCAGCCATACTAGCGGGATACCCAAAAACATTCAGTACTTC
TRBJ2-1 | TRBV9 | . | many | CASSLQGGHYNEQFF | TGTGCCAGCAGCCTCCAGGGGGGCCACTACAATGAGCAGTTCTTC
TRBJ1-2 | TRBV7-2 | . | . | CASSLNEGFSHGYTF | TGTGCCAGCAGCTTAAATGAAGGGTTTTCGCATGGCTACACCTTC
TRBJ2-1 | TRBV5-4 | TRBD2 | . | CASSQGSGGTYNEQFF | TGTGCCAGCAGCCAGGGCAGCGGGGGGACCTACAATGAGCAGTTCTTC
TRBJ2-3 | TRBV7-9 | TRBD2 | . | CASSHGTSGSPQYF | TGTGCCAGCAGCCATGGGACTAGCGGGAGCCCGCAGTATTTT
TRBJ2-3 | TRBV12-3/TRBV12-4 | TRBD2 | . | CASSLGTSGGWWKDTQYF | TGTGCCAGCAGTTTGGGGACTAGCGGGGGTTGGTGGAAAGATACGCAGTATTTT
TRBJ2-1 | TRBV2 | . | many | CASSVHPPGDEQFF | TGTGCCAGCAGTGTTCACCCCCCGGGGGATGAGCAGTTCTTC
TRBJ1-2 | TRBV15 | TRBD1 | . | CATSREGQGVYGYTF | TGTGCCACCAGCAGAGAAGGACAGGGGGTCTATGGCTACACCTTC